This entry lists 12 T cell receptor beta chains sequenced from one sample in a study of blood T cell repertoires in COVID-19. The repertoire was sequenced with immunoSEQ multiplex PCR; TCRdb's copy has only in-frame clones and lacks some. The data contain hundreds of thousands of clones, around 90% of them seen just once; the ten biggest clones take up 0.95% to 1.5%. Sequenced material: peripheral blood. Every receptor here comes from a man between 35 and 55 years old with acute or convalescent COVID-19.

This sequence joins TRBV4-3 and TRBJ2-3, with 13 bases matching TRBD2. After removal of 4 bases from V and 4 bases from J, the junction contained 8 bases not matched to a gene. The CDR3 runs 17 residues. Germline lookup yields CDR1 LGHNA and CDR2 YSLEER. The CDR3: CASSPQLAGGRPDTQYF. CDR3 sequence (DNA): TGCGCCAGCAGCCCCCAACTAGCGGGGGGGCGGCCAGATACGCAGTATTTT.

V and J are TRBV2 and TRBJ2-2; TRBD1 might be the D (6 bases). Trimming stripped 2 bases from V and 4 bases from J, with 14 bases between. Germline CDR1 SNHLY, CDR2 FYNNEI. The CDR3 has 16 residues. The CDR3 here is CASSEFGTYGTGELFF. The CDR3 DNA sequence: TGTGCCAGCAGTGAATTTGGGACATATGGCACCGGGGAGCTGTTTTTT.

The chain uses TRBV9 and TRBJ2-3, with D possibly being TRBD2 (6 bases). Trimming took 2 bases from V and 1 from J, leaving 14 bases between them. CDR3 length: 16 amino acids. CDR1 and CDR2 from the germline V gene are SGDLS and YYNGEE. This CDR3 is CASSVYTGVGTDTQYF. The CDR3 DNA reads as TGTGCCAGCAGCGTTTATACGGGAGTGGGCACAGATACGCAGTATTTT. Supplemented by reference TRBV9 and TRBJ2-3, the full variable domain reads DSGVTQTPKHLITATGQRVTLRCSPRSGDLSVYWYQQSLDQGLQFLIQYYNGEERAKGNILERFSAQQFPDLHSELNLSSLELGDSALYFCASSVYTGVGTDTQYFGPGTRLTVL.

The chain is built from TRBV28 and TRBJ1-6; the D gene is possibly TRBD1 (6 bases). CDR3 length: 16 residues. V gave up 3 bases and J gave up 7 bases, with 16 bases separating them. Germline V gene sequence: CDR1 MDHEN, CDR2 SYDVKM. The CDR3 coding sequence is TGTGCCAGCAGTTTGTCAGGGGCCGCCCGGAATTCACCCCTCCACTTT. Protein: CASSLSGAARNSPLHF.

J is TRBJ1-1 and V is TRBV9; possibly TRBD1 for D (6 bases). Looked up from germline, CDR1 is SGDLS and CDR2 is YYNGEE. The CDR3 runs 15 residues. V lost 2 bases to trimming and J lost 7 bases, with 18 bases between them. The CDR3 nucleotides read TGTGCCAGCAGCGTTTTAGGGGGGGCGCAGGTTGAAGCTTTCTTT. Translated, it gives CASSVLGGAQVEAFF.

This clone is a singleton in its sample. This chain joins TRBV3-1 (or the pseudogene TRBV3-2) and TRBJ1-5; 8 nucleotides align to TRBD1. CDR3 length: 14 amino acids. Germline V gene sequence: CDR1 LGHDT, CDR2 YNNKEL (reference sequence). J gave up 5 bases and V 3 bases, and 3 bases lay outside the gene matches. CDR3 bases: TGTGCCAGCAGCCAGCAACAGGGGGATCAGCCCCAGCATTTT. Translated, it gives CASSQQQGDQPQHF.

V usage is TRBV12-3 or TRBV12-4 and J usage is TRBJ1-3; D remains ambiguous. The CDR3 has 13 amino acids. Trimming cost V 2 bases and J 0 bases, with 2 bases left between them. CDR3 sequence reads: CASSLLSGNTIYF. In DNA, the CDR3 is TGTGCCAGCAGTTTACTCTCTGGAAACACCATATATTTT.

The chain has TRBV28 and TRBJ1-6; D is uncertain. CDR1 is MDHEN, CDR2 SYDVKM, per germline. This CDR3 region has 14 residues. V lost 7 bases, J lost 10 bases, and 17 bases lay in between. CDR3 coding DNA: TGTGCCAGCACCCTCTCGAGGGTCGGATCACCCCTCCACTTT. As protein: CASTLSRVGSPLHF.

V gene TRBV14 combines with J gene TRBJ1-4; no reliable D call. The CDR3 spans 14 residues. CDR1 is SGHDN, CDR2 FVKESK, per germline. Trimming stripped 3 bases from V and 8 bases from J, with 13 bases between. The CDR3 DNA is TGTGCCAGCAGCCACCACGGAGGGAACGAAAAACTGTTTTTT. It translates to CASSHHGGNEKLFF.

V is TRBV7-2 and J is TRBJ2-1; D is unresolved. CDR1 is SGHTA and CDR2 is FQGNSA in the germline V gene. Trimming took 4 bases from V and 9 from J, leaving 7 bases between them. The CDR3 length is 11 residues. The CDR3 DNA reads TGTGCCAGCAGCTACGACACTGAGCAGTTCTTC. Translated: CASSYDTEQFF.

The chain employs TRBV13 and TRBJ2-5; a weak D match, TRBD1 (6 bases). The CDR3 runs to 14 residues. Trimming shortened V by 4 bases and J by 2 bases, and 11 bases separated the two germline ends. Germline CDR1 and CDR2: PRHDT and FYEKMQ (reference sequence). DNA of the CDR3: TGTGCCAGCAGCTCGTGGACAGCTCAAGAGACCCAGTACTTC. This encodes CASSSWTAQETQYF.

This chain links TRBV11-2 with TRBJ2-7; TRBD1 aligns across 7 bases. Trimming cost V 5 bases and J 4 bases; bases outside gene matches: 2. Germline CDR1 and CDR2: SGHAT and FQNNGV. The CDR3 length is 12 residues. In DNA, the CDR3 is TGTGCCAGCAGCCGACAGGGATACGAGCAGTACTTC. This encodes CASSRQGYEQYF.